The T cell receptor (beta chain) described here comes from a study of human T cells and chemical hapten exposure. As for the study in general: Diagnoses of alopecia areata, totalis or universalis occurred in mostly female patients. Study-wide results and caveats: After DPC sensitization, TCRs above 1 in 1000 frequency showed no change.

About this clonotype itself: The antigen is not known.

This CDR3 spans 11 amino acids. Germline V gene data show CDR1 as MDHEN and CDR2 as SYDVKM. With 8 bases removed from V and 1 base from J, the gap between germline ends came to 5 bases. The library tagged individual cDNA molecules with unique molecular identifiers. Original processing methods: 96,000 or so TCRs per sample was the median, with a range of about 20,000 to 690,600. Via MiXCR, TCRdb re-called the RACE reads, giving one row per CDR3 protein. The V and J calls shown here were made by TCRdb, not taken from the authors' results. The repertoire holds 150,000 to 200,000 distinct CDR3 sequences, with roughly 30% as singletons. Time point noted: pre-sensitization, week 0. Treatment: therapeutic diphenylcyclopropenone sensitization with weekly scalp DPC.

The TCR sequence derives from a woman in her 30s with alopecia areata. Some clones in this sample may be carry-over from other donors' samples. The rearrangement joins TRBV28 to TRBJ1-1; D unresolved. The source was whole blood, collected in connection with sensitization to the hapten diphenylcyclopropenone (DPC). The CDR3 here is CASGRNTEAFF. In DNA form, the CDR3 reads TGTGCCAGCGGCAGGAACACTGAAGCTTTCTTT. Drawing the rest from reference TRBV28 and TRBJ1-1, the complete variable domain is DVKVTQSSRYLVKRTGEKVFLECVQDMDHENMFWYRQDPGLGLRLIYFSYDVKMKEKGDIPEGYSVSREKKERFSLILESASTNQTSMYLCASGRNTEAFFGQGTRLTVV.